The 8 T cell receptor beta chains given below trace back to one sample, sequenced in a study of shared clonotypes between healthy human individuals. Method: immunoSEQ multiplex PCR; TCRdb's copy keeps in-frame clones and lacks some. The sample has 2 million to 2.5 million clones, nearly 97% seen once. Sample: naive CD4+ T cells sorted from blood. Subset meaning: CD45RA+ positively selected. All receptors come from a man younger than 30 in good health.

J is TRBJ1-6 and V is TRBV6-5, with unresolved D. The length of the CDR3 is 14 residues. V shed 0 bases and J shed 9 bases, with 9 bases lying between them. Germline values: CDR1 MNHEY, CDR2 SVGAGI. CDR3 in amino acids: CASSYSMWSSPLHF. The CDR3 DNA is TGTGCCAGCAGTTACTCGATGTGGAGTTCACCCCTCCACTTT.

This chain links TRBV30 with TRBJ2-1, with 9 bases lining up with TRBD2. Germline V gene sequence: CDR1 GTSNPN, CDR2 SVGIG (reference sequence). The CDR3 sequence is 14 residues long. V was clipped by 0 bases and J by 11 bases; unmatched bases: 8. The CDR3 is CAWSVGSGREKQFF. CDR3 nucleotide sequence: TGTGCCTGGAGTGTTGGTAGCGGGAGAGAGAAGCAGTTCTTC.

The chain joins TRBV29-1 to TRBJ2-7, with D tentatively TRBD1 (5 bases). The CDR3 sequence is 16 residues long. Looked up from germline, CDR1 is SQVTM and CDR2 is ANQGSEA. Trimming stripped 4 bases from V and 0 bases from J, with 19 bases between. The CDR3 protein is CSVGGLGQHSSYEQYF. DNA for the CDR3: TGCAGCGTTGGCGGCTTGGGGCAACACAGCTCCTACGAGCAGTACTTC.

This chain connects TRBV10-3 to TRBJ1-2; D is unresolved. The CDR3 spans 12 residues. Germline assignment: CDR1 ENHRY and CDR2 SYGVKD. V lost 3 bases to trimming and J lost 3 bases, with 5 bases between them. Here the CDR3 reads CAISDGDYGYTF. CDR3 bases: TGTGCCATCAGTGACGGTGACTATGGCTACACCTTC.

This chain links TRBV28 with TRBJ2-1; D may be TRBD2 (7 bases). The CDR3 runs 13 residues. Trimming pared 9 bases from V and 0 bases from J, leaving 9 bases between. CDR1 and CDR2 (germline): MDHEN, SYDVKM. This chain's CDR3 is CASRGASYNEQFF. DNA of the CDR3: TGTGCCAGTCGGGGGGCCTCCTACAATGAGCAGTTCTTC.

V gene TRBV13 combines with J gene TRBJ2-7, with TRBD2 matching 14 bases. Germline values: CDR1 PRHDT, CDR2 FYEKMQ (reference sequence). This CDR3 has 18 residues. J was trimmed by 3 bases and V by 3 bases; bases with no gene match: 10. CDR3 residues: CASSFSAGTSGRYYEQYF. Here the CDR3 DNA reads TGTGCCAGCAGCTTCTCCGCCGGGACTAGCGGGAGATACTACGAGCAGTACTTC. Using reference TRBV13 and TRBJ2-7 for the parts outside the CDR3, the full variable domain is AAGVIQSPRHLIKEKRETATLKCYPIPRHDTVYWYQQGPGQDPQFLISFYEKMQSDKGSIPDRFSAQQFSDYHSELNMSSLELGDSALYFCASSFSAGTSGRYYEQYFGPGTRLTVT.

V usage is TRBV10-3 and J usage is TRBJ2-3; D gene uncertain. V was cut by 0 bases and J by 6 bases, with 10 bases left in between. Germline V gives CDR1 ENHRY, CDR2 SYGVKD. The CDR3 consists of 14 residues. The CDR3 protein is CAISESGRSDTQYF. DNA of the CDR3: TGTGCCATCAGTGAGTCAGGGCGGAGCGATACGCAGTATTTT.

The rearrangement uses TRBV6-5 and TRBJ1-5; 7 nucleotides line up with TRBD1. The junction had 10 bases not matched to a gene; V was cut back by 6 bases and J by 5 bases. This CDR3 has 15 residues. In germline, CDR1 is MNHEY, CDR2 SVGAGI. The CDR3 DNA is TGTGCCAGCAGATTAGGTCAGGGGGGCCATCAGCCCCAGCATTTT. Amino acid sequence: CASRLGQGGHQPQHF.